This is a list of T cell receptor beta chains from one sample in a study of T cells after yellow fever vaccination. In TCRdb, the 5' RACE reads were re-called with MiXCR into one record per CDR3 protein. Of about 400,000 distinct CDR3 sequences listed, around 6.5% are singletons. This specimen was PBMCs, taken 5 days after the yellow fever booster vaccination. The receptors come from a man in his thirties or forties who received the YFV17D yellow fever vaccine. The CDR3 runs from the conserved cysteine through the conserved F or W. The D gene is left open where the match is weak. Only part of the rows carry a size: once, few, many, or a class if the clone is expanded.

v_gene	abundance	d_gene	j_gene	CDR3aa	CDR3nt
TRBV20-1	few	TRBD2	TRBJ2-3	CSAEAGREGRDTQYF	TGCAGTGCCGAGGCAGGTCGGGAGGGCCGAGATACGCAGTATTTT
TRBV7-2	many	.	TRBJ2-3	CASSEGVLGGTDTQYF	TGTGCCAGCAGCGAGGGGGTGTTGGGGGGCACAGATACGCAGTATTTT
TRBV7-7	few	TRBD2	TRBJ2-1	CASSPQLAGGHEQFF	TGTGCCAGCAGCCCACAGCTAGCGGGAGGCCATGAGCAGTTCTTC
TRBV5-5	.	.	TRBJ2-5	CASSLQHTQETQYF	TGTGCCAGCAGCTTACAGCATACTCAGGAGACCCAGTACTTC
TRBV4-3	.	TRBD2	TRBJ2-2	CASSRGGLAGGGTGELFF	TGCGCCAGCAGCCGGGGGGGACTAGCGGGAGGGGGCACCGGGGAGCTGTTTTTT
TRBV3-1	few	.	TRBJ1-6	CASSQVRAETPLHF	TGTGCCAGCAGCCAAGTCAGGGCTGAAACACCCCTCCACTTT
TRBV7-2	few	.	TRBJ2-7	CASSLAAGHEQYF	TGTGCCAGCAGCTTAGCGGCGGGGCACGAGCAGTACTTC
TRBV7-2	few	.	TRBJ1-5	CASSFTGDNQPQHF	TGTGCCAGCAGCTTTACGGGGGACAATCAGCCCCAGCATTTT
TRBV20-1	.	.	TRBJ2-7	CSAQPANLREQYF	TGCAGTGCCCAACCGGCCAACCTAAGGGAGCAGTACTTC
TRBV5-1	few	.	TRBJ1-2	CASRTGTDYGYTF	TGCGCCAGCAGAACCGGGACGGACTATGGCTACACCTTC
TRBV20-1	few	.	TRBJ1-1	CSAPKEGVGTEAFF	TGCAGTGCGCCGAAAGAGGGGGTTGGCACTGAAGCTTTCTTT
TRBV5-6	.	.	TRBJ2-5	CASSRQRLSARMETQYF	TGTGCCAGCAGTCGACAGAGACTATCGGCCCGGATGGAGACCCAGTACTTC
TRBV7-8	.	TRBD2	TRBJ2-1	CASSPRGGDNPYNEQFF	TGTGCCAGCAGCCCCCGGGGGGGGGACAATCCCTACAATGAGCAGTTCTTC
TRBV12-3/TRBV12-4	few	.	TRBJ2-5	CASRESETQYF	TGTGCCAGCAGGGAGTCCGAGACCCAGTACTTC
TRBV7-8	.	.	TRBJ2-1	CTSSPRSGLSYNEQFF	TGTACCAGCAGCCCCCGTTCGGGTCTGTCCTACAATGAGCAGTTCTTC
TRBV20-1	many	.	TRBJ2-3	CSARGSFRSTDTQYF	TGCAGTGCTCGAGGGAGCTTCCGAAGCACAGATACGCAGTATTTT
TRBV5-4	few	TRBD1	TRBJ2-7	CASSLGGTEFYEQYF	TGTGCCAGCAGCTTGGGAGGGACAGAGTTTTACGAGCAGTACTTC
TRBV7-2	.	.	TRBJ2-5	CASSAAGLQETQYF	TGTGCCAGCAGCGCCGCGGGGTTACAAGAGACCCAGTACTTC
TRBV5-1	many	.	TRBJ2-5	CASSGGKQGWNEETQYF	TGCGCCAGCAGCGGCGGCAAGCAGGGGTGGAACGAGGAGACCCAGTACTTC
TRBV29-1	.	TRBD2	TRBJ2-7	CSVLAGGGYEQYF	TGCAGCGTTTTAGCGGGAGGGGGTTACGAGCAGTACTTC
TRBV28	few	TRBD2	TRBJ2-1	CASSLYSRSSGRALGNEQFF	TGTGCCAGCAGTTTATATTCTCGGTCTAGCGGGAGGGCTCTTGGGAATGAGCAGTTCTTC
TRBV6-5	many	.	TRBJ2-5	CASSSPGLQETQYF	TGTGCCAGCAGTTCCCCCGGCCTCCAAGAGACCCAGTACTTC
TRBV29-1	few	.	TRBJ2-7	CSTRGTTGAGEQYF	TGCAGCACCCGTGGGACAACCGGGGCCGGAGAGCAGTACTTC
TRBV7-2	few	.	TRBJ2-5	CASSAGGGWETQYF	TGTGCCAGCAGCGCTGGGGGAGGATGGGAGACCCAGTACTTC
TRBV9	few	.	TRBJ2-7	CSSGQGGYEQYF	TGCTCTTCCGGGCAGGGTGGTTACGAGCAGTACTTC
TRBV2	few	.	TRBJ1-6	CASSFETIAYNSPLHF	TGTGCCAGCAGTTTCGAGACTATAGCCTATAATTCACCCCTCCACTTT
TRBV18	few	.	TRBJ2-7	CASSSQGGSAYEQYF	TGTGCCAGCTCTTCCCAGGGGGGGTCCGCCTACGAGCAGTACTTC
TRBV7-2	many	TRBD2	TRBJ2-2	CASSPGTSGRPGELFF	TGTGCCAGCAGCCCAGGGACTAGCGGGAGACCCGGGGAGCTGTTTTTT
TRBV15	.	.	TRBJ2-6	CATSMSGANVLTF	TGTGCCACCAGCATGTCTGGGGCCAACGTCCTGACTTTC
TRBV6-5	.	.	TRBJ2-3	CASSYSGTFTDTQYF	TGTGCCAGCAGTTACTCCGGGACTTTCACAGATACGCAGTATTTT
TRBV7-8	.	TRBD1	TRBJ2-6	CASTNLAGGLSGANVLTF	TGTGCCAGCACCAACTTGGCAGGGGGATTAAGTGGGGCCAACGTCCTGACTTTC
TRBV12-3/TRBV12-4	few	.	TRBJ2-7	CASSGAGYLQYF	TGTGCCAGCAGTGGGGCAGGGTACCTGCAGTACTTC